This TCR beta chain was recovered during a study of metastatic and nonmetastatic thyroid tumors. General study results and limits: Across blood and tumor, TCR beta diversity in malignant thyroid tumors was reportedly significantly higher than in benign nodules.

This CDR3 spans 15 amino acids. V lost 5 bases and J lost 8; bases outside the gene matches: 11. Per the germline V gene, CDR1 is DFQATT and CDR2 is SNEGSKA (reference sequence). Thyroid surgery had not been preceded by any treatment in any patient. TCRdb re-called clones via MiXCR from the PCR reads. The sample records fewer than 25,000 clones, 15% to 20% being singletons. This clone has a count of ten or more. The antigen is not known. Sequencing was performed on adjacent normal tissue. This TCR derives from a male donor with papillary thyroid cancer or a benign thyroid nodule (not recorded which). Some clones in this sample may be carry-over from other donors' samples. V and J are TRBV20-1 and TRBJ2-1, with 11 bases identical to TRBD2. CDR3 sequence (DNA): TGCAGTGCTTCCGCTATAGCGGGAGGGCCAGATGAGCAGTTCTTC. It encodes CSASAIAGGPDEQFF.